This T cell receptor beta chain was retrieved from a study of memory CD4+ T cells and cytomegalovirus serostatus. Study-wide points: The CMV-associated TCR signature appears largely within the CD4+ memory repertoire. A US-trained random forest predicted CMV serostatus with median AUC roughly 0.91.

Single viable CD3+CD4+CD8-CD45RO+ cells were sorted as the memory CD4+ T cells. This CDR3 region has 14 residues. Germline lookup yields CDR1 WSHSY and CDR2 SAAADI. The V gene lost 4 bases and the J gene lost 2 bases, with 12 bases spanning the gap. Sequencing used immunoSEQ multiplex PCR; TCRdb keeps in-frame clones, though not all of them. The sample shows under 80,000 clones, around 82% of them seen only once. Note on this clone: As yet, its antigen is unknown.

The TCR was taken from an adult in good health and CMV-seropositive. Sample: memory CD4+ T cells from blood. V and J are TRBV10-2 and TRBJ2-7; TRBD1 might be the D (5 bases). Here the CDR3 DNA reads TGCGCCAGCAGTGGGGAAACAGGAACCTACGAGCAGTACTTC. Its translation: CASSGETGTYEQYF.